These T cell receptor beta chains were read from a single sample in a study of healthy donors' naive CD4 and CD8 T cells. TCRdb processed the reads anew with MiXCR; each CDR3 protein has one entry. The sample yields approximately 180,000 distinct CDR3 sequences, around 80% seen once. The specimen was naive CD4+ and CD8+ T cells sorted from blood, pooled from several donors. All receptors derive from a pool of human donors in good health; the sample pools cells from several healthy donors. Both conserved end residues are trimmed from each CDR3. Each record gives: CDR3 protein, clone size, V gene, J gene. Some rows mark clone size as missing; the rest say once, few, many or name a class of expanded clone.

ASSIQGPFPEAF	-	TRBV19	TRBJ1-1
ASRQTTGFYGYT	-	TRBV5-1	TRBJ1-2
ASSLPTEGLAGISYEQY	-	TRBV11-1	TRBJ2-7
ASDQRTDTEAF	-	TRBV19	TRBJ1-1
ASSPGLAGTQY	-	TRBV5-1	TRBJ2-5
ASSYSAGGQYNEQF	-	TRBV6-6	TRBJ2-1
ASSYSAGQGADTQY	few	TRBV6-2/TRBV6-3	TRBJ2-3
AWGTGFGNTIY	-	TRBV30	TRBJ1-3
ASSYNRGETQY	-	TRBV6-5	TRBJ2-5
SVEDQGSGYQETQY	-	TRBV29-1	TRBJ2-5
ASSPPQWHTEAF	-	TRBV11-3	TRBJ1-1
ASRDNRDYLYEQY	-	TRBV6-5	TRBJ2-7
SVVWNSGANVLT	-	TRBV29-1	TRBJ2-6
ASRPSGRADNEQF	-	TRBV6-2/TRBV6-3	TRBJ2-1
ASSPAGGADTQY	-	TRBV18	TRBJ2-3
AWSRPGLPQH	few	TRBV30	TRBJ1-5